The next 24 T cell receptor beta chains were all read from a single sample in a study of T cell responses to AZD1222 COVID-19 vaccine. The repertoire was sequenced with immunoSEQ multiplex PCR; TCRdb's copy has only in-frame clones and lacks some. The sample holds about 120,000 clones; around 94% are singletons and the top ten take about 1.4%. Sequences were derived from peripheral blood, sampled 28 days after the second AZD1222 dose. Receptor source: an adult who received the AZD1222 COVID-19 vaccine.

The gene calls are TRBV9 and TRBJ1-5; no firm D call. V was cut by 1 base and J by 6 bases, with 2 bases left in between. This CDR3 region has 11 residues. Germline V CDR1 and CDR2: SGDLS, YYNGEE. The CDR3 coding sequence is TGTGCCAGCAGCGTACGTCAGCCCCAGCATTTT. Translation gives CASSVRQPQHF. Full variable domain (missing parts from reference TRBV9 and TRBJ1-5): DSGVTQTPKHLITATGQRVTLRCSPRSGDLSVYWYQQSLDQGLQFLIQYYNGEERAKGNILERFSAQQFPDLHSELNLSSLELGDSALYFCASSVRQPQHFGDGTRLSIL.

The rearrangement links TRBV28 to TRBJ2-7, with D unclear. The CDR3 is 14 amino acids. Trimming left V 0 bases short and J 1 base short, with 7 bases between. Germline V gives CDR1 MDHEN, CDR2 SYDVKM. Here the CDR3 reads CASSLWGSSYEQYF. The CDR3 DNA follows: TGTGCCAGCAGTTTATGGGGAAGTTCCTACGAGCAGTACTTC.

The V gene is TRBV27, the J gene TRBJ1-6, with no clear D. Trimming took off 5 bases at V and 7 bases at J, with 9 bases between the two ends. This CDR3 region has 13 residues. Germline CDR1 is MNHEY and CDR2 is SMNVEV (reference sequence). The CDR3 loop reads CASSDIRNSPLHF. CDR3 sequence (DNA): TGTGCCAGCAGTGACATCAGGAATTCACCCCTCCACTTT.

The rearrangement joins TRBV30 to TRBJ2-7; D tentatively fits TRBD1 or TRBD2 (6 bases each). CDR3 size: 17 residues. The germline V gene has CDR1 GTSNPN and CDR2 SVGIG (reference sequence). The germline V and J ends were trimmed by 0 bases and 3 bases, with 21 bases remaining between them. The CDR3 region is CAWSVRSGQGRNYEQYF. CDR3 DNA: TGTGCCTGGAGTGTACGTTCCGGGCAGGGGAGGAACTACGAGCAGTACTTC.

The CDR3 loop is CASSPHSGAIETQYF. The CDR3 bases are TGTGCCAGCAGTCCTCACTCCGGCGCGATAGAGACCCAGTACTTC. This chain uses TRBV27 with TRBJ2-5; no definite D call. Germline CDR1 MNHEY, CDR2 SMNVEV (reference sequence). The V end lost 5 bases, the J end lost 4 bases, and 17 bases lay between the germline ends. This CDR3 has 15 residues.

The chain combines TRBV18 with TRBJ2-7, with D hard to call. Germline CDR1 reads KGHSH; CDR2 reads LQKENI. V lost 0 bases, J lost 0 bases, and 9 bases lay in between. This CDR3 is 15 amino acids long. The DNA of the CDR3 is TGTGCCAGCTCACCACCACCAGGTTCCTCCTACGAGCAGTACTTC. Translated: CASSPPPGSSYEQYF.

This rearrangement joins TRBV28 to TRBJ1-5; the D gene is possibly TRBD1 (6 bases). This CDR3 is 19 amino acids long. V was clipped by 6 bases and J by 0 bases, with 24 bases between them. Germline-derived CDR1 and CDR2 are MDHEN and SYDVKM. CDR3 bases: TGTGCCAGCAGCCGGCCCAGGGGCGGGAGACTCGGTAGCAATCAGCCCCAGCATTTT. Its translation is CASSRPRGGRLGSNQPQHF.

V usage is TRBV19 and J usage is TRBJ2-7; D might be TRBD1 or TRBD2, each matching 5 bases. The CDR3 sequence is 13 residues long. CDR1 is LNHDA and CDR2 is SQIVND in the germline V gene (reference sequence). Trimming left V 5 bases short and J 2 bases short, with 10 bases between. The CDR3 spells CASSLWDPYEQYF. DNA for the CDR3: TGTGCCAGTAGTCTCTGGGACCCCTACGAGCAGTACTTC.

Written as DNA, the CDR3 is TGTGCCAGCAGCCAAGGGCCGGGACATCAGCCCCAGCATTTT. It codes for CASSQGPGHQPQHF. The rearrangement links TRBV9 to TRBJ1-5, with D maybe TRBD1 (5 bases). Germline V gene sequence: CDR1 SGDLS, CDR2 YYNGEE. The length of the CDR3 is 14 residues. The ends were cut back, 4 bases at V and 5 bases at J, with 13 bases in the middle.

The CDR3, as DNA: TGTGCCAGCAGCCGACGATACTACGAGCAGTACTTC. It codes for CASSRRYYEQYF. The chain is built from TRBV7-2 and TRBJ2-7; no clear D gene. Germline-derived CDR1 and CDR2 are SGHTA and FQGNSA. Trimming cost V 5 bases and J 3 bases, with 8 bases left between them. The CDR3 runs 12 residues.

The CDR3 loop is CAWSQGSEQYF. The CDR3 DNA is TGTGCCTGGAGTCAAGGATCCGAGCAGTACTTC. The V gene is TRBV30, the J gene TRBJ2-7; D remains ambiguous. Germline V gives CDR1 GTSNPN, CDR2 SVGIG (reference sequence). This CDR3 is built from 11 residues. Trimming pared 2 bases from V and 6 bases from J, leaving 8 bases between.

This chain joins TRBV7-6 and TRBJ2-5, with 8 bases matching TRBD1. The germline CDR1 and CDR2 sequences are SGHVS and FNYEAQ. This CDR3 is 16 amino acids long. The V and J ends lost 2 bases and 4 bases, in that order; junction bases with no gene match: 9. CDR3 sequence: CASSLLYGTGGETQYF. As DNA, the CDR3 is TGTGCCAGCAGCTTACTCTACGGGACAGGTGGAGAGACCCAGTACTTC.

This chain joins TRBV30 and TRBJ2-1, with D uncertain. Trimming cost V 0 bases and J 0 bases, with 6 bases left between them. This CDR3 is 14 amino acids long. Germline loops: CDR1 GTSNPN, CDR2 SVGIG (reference sequence). CDR3 DNA: TGTGCCTGGAGTGTTTGGAGCTCCTACAATGAGCAGTTCTTC. Amino acid sequence: CAWSVWSSYNEQFF.

The rearrangement joins TRBV6-1 to TRBJ1-1; 8 positions agree with TRBD1. Germline lookup yields CDR1 MNHNS and CDR2 SASEGT. This CDR3 has 16 amino acids. Trimming removed 0 bases from V and 6 bases from J; junction bases left unmatched: 9. The DNA of the CDR3 is TGTGCCAGCAGTGAAGCGCTCAGGGGGCTTTTGCCTGAAGCTTTCTTT. It codes for CASSEALRGLLPEAFF.

This clone was counted a single time. The CDR3 nucleotides read TGTGCCAGCAGTTACTCTTATAGACAGGCGCGTGAAAAACTGTTTTTT. Amino acids: CASSYSYRQAREKLFF. The chain uses TRBV6-5 and TRBJ1-4; D is perhaps TRBD1 (6 bases). Germline CDR1 and CDR2: MNHEY and SVGAGI. Trimming cost V 0 bases and J 7 bases, with 15 bases left between them. CDR3 length equals 16 residues.

The chain links TRBV28 to TRBJ1-1; the D is unclear. The CDR3 is 15 residues long. Germline loops: CDR1 MDHEN, CDR2 SYDVKM. The V end lost 7 bases, the J end lost 6 bases, and 21 bases lay between the germline ends. CDR3 sequence reads: CASIQGGRQAAEAFF. CDR3 coding DNA: TGTGCCAGCATCCAAGGCGGACGGCAGGCTGCTGAAGCTTTCTTT.

The J gene is TRBJ2-3, the V gene TRBV30, with a possible D match to TRBD1 (5 bases). Per the germline V gene, CDR1 is GTSNPN and CDR2 is SVGIG (reference sequence). The CDR3 runs to 14 residues. Trimming removed 5 bases from V and 5 bases from J, with 17 bases in between. The CDR3 DNA sequence: TGTGCCTGGGGGGCGTCAGTTTTCCTAGATACGCAGTATTTT. The encoded protein is CAWGASVFLDTQYF.

J is TRBJ2-7 and V is TRBV3-1 (or the pseudogene TRBV3-2); D uncertain. The V end lost 4 bases, the J end lost 5 bases, and 15 bases lay between the germline ends. This CDR3 region has 14 residues. CDR1 is LGHDT, CDR2 YNNKEL, per germline (reference sequence). The CDR3 sequence: CASSRLLIKDEQYF. CDR3 bases: TGTGCCAGCAGCCGGCTATTGATCAAGGACGAGCAGTACTTC.

The sample holds a few counts of this clone. The rearrangement joins TRBV19 to TRBJ1-4; 12 nucleotides align to TRBD1. With V trimmed by 6 bases and J by 7 bases, 6 bases remained unmatched. This CDR3 region has 15 residues. The germline V gene has CDR1 LNHDA and CDR2 SQIVND (reference sequence). The CDR3 DNA is TGTGCCAGTAGCACCGGGACAGGGGGCTTTGAAAAACTGTTTTTT. This sequence encodes CASSTGTGGFEKLFF.

CDR3 DNA: TGCGCCAGCAGCTCTGGGACTGGGGTGGTAGATACGCAGTATTTT. This sequence encodes CASSSGTGVVDTQYF. This chain joins TRBV5-1 and TRBJ2-3; tentative D call: TRBD2 (6 bases). V lost 3 bases and J lost 5, with 16 bases in between. Germline V gene sequence: CDR1 SGHRS, CDR2 YFSETQ. There are 15 residues in the CDR3.

This clone was detected only once. The chain recombines TRBV6-5 with TRBJ1-5; unclear D gene. Trimming removed 8 bases from V and 6 bases from J, with 20 bases in between. The CDR3 totals 15 residues. Germline V gives CDR1 MNHEY, CDR2 SVGAGI. The CDR3 nucleotides are TGTGCCAGCTTATCCGTCGGCCCTTTTTTTCAGCCCCAGCATTTT. It translates to CASLSVGPFFQPQHF.

V and J are TRBV9 and TRBJ1-3; TRBD1 matches at 8 bases. Looked up from germline, CDR1 is SGDLS and CDR2 is YYNGEE. The CDR3 totals 16 residues. The V gene end was trimmed by 4 bases and the J gene end by 0 bases; junction bases not matched to a gene: 6. CDR3 nucleotides: TGTGCCAGCAGCCCCTCCACAGGGGGCTCTGGAAACACCATATATTTT. Protein: CASSPSTGGSGNTIYF.

The chain carries TRBV27 and TRBJ2-7; 8 nucleotides agree with TRBD2. CDR1 and CDR2 from the germline V gene are MNHEY and SMNVEV (reference sequence). V shed 0 bases, J shed 0 bases, and the junction held 4 bases outside the gene matches. The CDR3 is made up of 16 amino acids. The CDR3, as DNA: TGTGCCAGCAGTTTATCGAGGCTAGCGGGCTCCTACGAGCAGTACTTC. It specifies CASSLSRLAGSYEQYF.

The rearrangement joins TRBV27 to TRBJ1-4; unclear D gene. CDR1 and CDR2 (germline): MNHEY, SMNVEV (reference sequence). CDR3 length: 16 amino acids. Trimming shortened V by 5 bases and J by 5 bases, and 18 bases separated the two germline ends. DNA for the CDR3: TGTGCCAGCAGTAACCAGCCGGGGTTCCTAAATGAAAAACTGTTTTTT. Translated, it gives CASSNQPGFLNEKLFF.